A single sample is the source of the 20 T cell receptor beta chains below, sequenced in a study of shared clonotypes between healthy human individuals. Here immunoSEQ multiplex PCR was the method, and the copy in TCRdb shows in-frame clones only, minus some. The data show more than 2,000,000 clones, with 85% to 95% seen just once and around 0.14% held by the top ten. Sequenced: naive CD4+ T cells sorted from blood. Sample subset: CD45RA+ positively selected. Source of these receptors: a young man in good health.

V gene TRBV27 combines with J gene TRBJ2-1; 10 bases agree with TRBD1. The germline V gene encodes CDR1 MNHEY and CDR2 SMNVEV (reference sequence). V trimming: 3 bases; J trimming: 5 bases; junction bases outside the gene matches: 4. CDR3 length: 15 amino acids. The CDR3 loop is CASSFRGQGDNEQFF. CDR3 coding DNA: TGTGCCAGCAGTTTCCGAGGACAGGGGGACAATGAGCAGTTCTTC.

The rearrangement joins TRBV19 to TRBJ2-5; D not resolved. Germline V gives CDR1 LNHDA, CDR2 SQIVND (reference sequence). This CDR3 comprises 13 residues. Trimming left V 5 bases short and J 2 bases short, with 9 bases between. CDR3 residues: CASSRLSQETQYF. The CDR3 coding sequence is TGTGCCAGTAGTCGTCTTAGTCAAGAGACCCAGTACTTC.

The V gene is TRBV6-4, the J gene TRBJ2-3; 11 bases align to TRBD2. Unmatched junction bases numbered 5, after V lost 5 bases and J lost 4 bases. Germline CDR1 reads MRHNA; CDR2 reads SNTAGT. The CDR3 runs to 15 residues. The chain's CDR3 is CASSTSGSQADTQYF. In nucleotides, the CDR3 is TGTGCCAGCAGTACTAGCGGGAGTCAGGCAGATACGCAGTATTTT.

This sequence joins TRBV28 and TRBJ2-1; possible D gene TRBD2, 5 bases. This CDR3 has 12 amino acids. V was trimmed by 8 bases and J by 8 bases, leaving 13 bases between them. Germline V gene data show CDR1 as MDHEN and CDR2 as SYDVKM. This CDR3 reads CASATRVHEQFF. The CDR3 bases are TGTGCCAGCGCAACTAGGGTCCATGAGCAGTTCTTC.

The rearrangement uses TRBV2 and TRBJ2-6; D is possibly TRBD1 (6 bases). The V end was cut by 8 bases, the J end by 0 bases, with 23 bases between. The CDR3 runs to 19 residues. Per germline, CDR1 SNHLY and CDR2 FYNNEI. This CDR3 reads CASDNYGTLLSSGANVLTF. Written as DNA, the CDR3 is TGTGCCAGCGATAATTACGGGACACTCTTAAGCTCTGGGGCCAACGTCCTGACTTTC.

The chain uses TRBV15 and TRBJ1-5; TRBD1 matches at 9 bases. The germline V gene encodes CDR1 LNHNV and CDR2 YYDKDF (reference sequence). The CDR3 totals 17 residues. The V and J ends lost 0 bases and 0 bases, in that order; junction bases with no gene match: 3. The CDR3 DNA sequence: TGTGCCACCAGCAGAGATGGACAGGGGTATAGCAATCAGCCCCAGCATTTT. Its protein is CATSRDGQGYSNQPQHF.

This rearrangement joins TRBV19 to TRBJ1-4, with 10 bases aligning to TRBD1. This CDR3 contains 13 residues. J gave up 7 bases and V 10 bases, and 6 bases lay outside the gene matches. Looked up from germline, CDR1 is LNHDA and CDR2 is SQIVND (reference sequence). The CDR3 reads CATATGGSEKLFF. The CDR3 DNA reads as TGTGCCACCGCGACAGGGGGCAGTGAAAAACTGTTTTTT.

The rearrangement joins TRBV30 to TRBJ1-1; TRBD1 might be the D (6 bases). Germline lookup yields CDR1 GTSNPN and CDR2 SVGIG (reference sequence). V lost 0 bases and J lost 4, with 15 bases in between. CDR3 size: 15 residues. The chain's CDR3 is CAWSVGRTGSTEAFF. The CDR3, as DNA: TGTGCCTGGAGTGTAGGGCGAACAGGGAGCACTGAAGCTTTCTTT.

The CDR3 reads CASSLGRGGDSGRSDTQYF. The CDR3 nucleotides are TGTGCCAGCAGCTTAGGCCGAGGGGGAGATAGCGGGAGATCAGATACGCAGTATTTT. This chain links TRBV5-4 with TRBJ2-3, with 9 bases fitting TRBD2. Germline V gene lookup returns CDR1 SGHNT and CDR2 YYREEE (reference sequence). V trimming: 2 bases; J trimming: 4 bases; junction bases outside the gene matches: 17. CDR3 size: 19 residues.

With respect to this clone: Other nucleotide sequences from this sample produce the same CDR3. V is TRBV2 and J is TRBJ2-1; the D is unclear. Germline V CDR1 and CDR2: SNHLY, FYNNEI. The CDR3 has 11 amino acids. The V end was cut by 5 bases, the J end by 6 bases, with 5 bases between. The CDR3 sequence is CASSQSNEQFF. The CDR3 DNA reads TGTGCCAGCAGTCAGTCCAATGAGCAGTTCTTC.

This chain links TRBV10-3 with TRBJ2-2; the D gene could be TRBD1 or TRBD2 (5 bases each). Germline CDR1 ENHRY, CDR2 SYGVKD. The CDR3 consists of 16 residues. Trimming pared 2 bases from V and 1 base from J, leaving 11 bases between. CDR3 loop: CAISELGVGNTGELFF. The CDR3 nucleotides read TGTGCCATCAGTGAGCTGGGGGTCGGGAACACCGGGGAGCTGTTTTTT.

The gene calls are TRBV4-1 and TRBJ2-1, with 13 nucleotides matching TRBD2. Germline CDR1 reads MGHRA; CDR2 reads YSYEKL. V shed 6 bases and J 7 bases; nucleotides not matched to a gene: 6. The CDR3 is 15 amino acids. The CDR3 DNA sequence: TGCGCCAGCAGTCAGGCGGGACTAGCGGGAAATGAGCAGTTCTTC. It yields the protein CASSQAGLAGNEQFF.

This clone was recorded only once. The same CDR3 can be traced to other DNA sequences in this sample. This chain uses TRBV5-1 with TRBJ1-5; D call uncertain. Germline loops: CDR1 SGHRS, CDR2 YFSETQ. This CDR3 is built from 13 residues. The V gene lost 0 bases and the J gene lost 4 bases, with 5 bases spanning the gap. CDR3 protein: CASSLGVNQPQHF. Written as DNA, the CDR3 is TGCGCCAGCAGCTTGGGCGTAAATCAGCCCCAGCATTTT.

The chain combines TRBV15 with TRBJ1-6; D perhaps matches TRBD1 (6 bases). Trimming removed 1 base from V and 4 bases from J, with 11 bases in between. The CDR3 spans 16 residues. Germline V gives CDR1 LNHNV, CDR2 YYDKDF (reference sequence). The CDR3: CATSRGRGQYNSPLHF. CDR3 nucleotides: TGTGCCACCAGCAGAGGTCGAGGACAGTATAATTCACCCCTCCACTTT.

The genes are TRBV7-2 and TRBJ1-4; 8 bases map to TRBD1. CDR3 size: 15 residues. The V gene's germline CDR1 is SGHTA and CDR2 FQGNSA. V was pared by 6 bases and J by 0 bases, with 3 bases of the junction left unmatched. The CDR3 protein is CASRPDRATNEKLFF. CDR3 sequence (DNA): TGTGCCAGCAGACCGGACAGGGCAACTAATGAAAAACTGTTTTTT.

This chain uses TRBV5-5 with TRBJ2-1, with D perhaps assigned TRBD1 or TRBD2 (5 bases each). The germline V and J ends were trimmed by 4 bases and 10 bases, with 15 bases remaining between them. This CDR3 region has 13 residues. Per germline, CDR1 SGHKS and CDR2 YYEKEE (reference sequence). Here the CDR3 reads CASSQGWDREQFF. The CDR3 DNA sequence: TGTGCCAGCAGCCAGGGTTGGGACCGGGAGCAGTTCTTC.

The chain employs TRBV4-1 and TRBJ1-4; D unclear. V lost 4 bases to trimming and J lost 4 bases, with 16 bases between them. Germline loops: CDR1 MGHRA, CDR2 YSYEKL. This CDR3 comprises 16 residues. The CDR3, as DNA: TGCGCCAGCAGCCCGCATGGCCTGGACCTTAATGAAAAACTGTTTTTT. Translation gives CASSPHGLDLNEKLFF.

This clone was observed a handful of times. The V and J genes are TRBV5-1 and TRBJ1-1, with a possible D match to TRBD1 (5 bases). V lost 4 bases, J lost 8 bases, and 18 bases lay in between. The CDR3 has 14 residues. Germline V lookup: CDR1 SGHRS, CDR2 YFSETQ. CDR3 coding DNA: TGCGCCAGCAGCGCGACGGGCGACAGACACGAAGCTTTCTTT. Protein sequence: CASSATGDRHEAFF.

Details on this clone: Additional DNA sequences in this sample encode the identical CDR3. This chain links TRBV18 with TRBJ2-7; 7 bases map to TRBD1. With 4 bases clipped from V and 0 bases from J, the junction kept 3 bases outside the gene matches. Germline CDR1 is KGHSH and CDR2 is LQKENI. The CDR3 length is 14 residues. The CDR3 bases are TGTGCCAGCTCACAACAGGGGAACTCCTACGAGCAGTACTTC. Its translation is CASSQQGNSYEQYF.

The chain joins TRBV30 to TRBJ2-5; no clear D. Trimming removed 4 bases from V and 5 bases from J, with 14 bases in between. CDR1 and CDR2 from the germline V gene are GTSNPN and SVGIG (reference sequence). The CDR3 loop spans 13 amino acids. Here the CDR3 reads CAWTPIRWETQYF. CDR3 bases: TGTGCCTGGACCCCCATTAGATGGGAGACCCAGTACTTC.